This is a list of T cell receptor beta chains from one sample in a study of graft-versus-host responses after intestinal transplantation. Produced via immunoSEQ multiplex PCR; TCRdb's table is partial and in-frame only. The sample includes about 85,000 clones, around 90% of them seen just once. No antigen is known for these receptors. Sequencing was performed on unstimulated CD8+ T cells sorted from spleen or lymph node cells, taken before transplant. The receptor source for this set is a human donor who was the organ donor for an intestinal transplant. CDR3s include the opening cysteine and the closing phenylalanine or tryptophan. A D gene is named only where the DNA matches it firmly. Not every row has a clone size; where given, it reads once, few, many or a size class.

V gene: TRBV7-9; D gene: TRBD2; clone size: .; J gene: TRBJ2-7; CDR3 DNA: TGTGCCAGCAGCTTTCTCCTTAGCGGGAGCTCCTACGAGCAGTACTTC; CDR3 protein: CASSFLLSGSSYEQYF
V gene: TRBV7-9; D gene: .; clone size: once; J gene: TRBJ2-1; CDR3 DNA: TGTGCCAGCAGCTTAAAAACAGACAATGAGCAGTTCTTC; CDR3 protein: CASSLKTDNEQFF
V gene: TRBV9; D gene: .; clone size: .; J gene: TRBJ1-1; CDR3 DNA: TGTGCCAGCAGCGCAGACAGAGTGAACACTGAAGCTTTCTTT; CDR3 protein: CASSADRVNTEAFF
V gene: TRBV30; D gene: .; clone size: .; J gene: TRBJ2-7; CDR3 DNA: TGTGCCTGGAGTGTTTGGGGCAGTTACGAGCAGTACTTC; CDR3 protein: CAWSVWGSYEQYF
V gene: TRBV19; D gene: TRBD2; clone size: .; J gene: TRBJ2-7; CDR3 DNA: TGTGCCAGTAGTATAGGCAGCGGGGGGTACTACGAGCAGTACTTC; CDR3 protein: CASSIGSGGYYEQYF
V gene: TRBV6-5; D gene: .; clone size: .; J gene: TRBJ1-2; CDR3 DNA: TGTGCCAGCAGTTTAGGGGAGAGTAGAGGCTACACCTTC; CDR3 protein: CASSLGESRGYTF
V gene: TRBV6-6; D gene: .; clone size: .; J gene: TRBJ1-2; CDR3 DNA: TGTGCCAGCAGTTACACCCGGACTTACCGTAACTATGGCTACACCTTC; CDR3 protein: CASSYTRTYRNYGYTF
V gene: TRBV11-1; D gene: TRBD2; clone size: few; J gene: TRBJ2-3; CDR3 DNA: TGTGCCAGCAGCTTAAGCGGGAGGGCCTATGGCGATACGCAGTATTTT; CDR3 protein: CASSLSGRAYGDTQYF
V gene: TRBV6-5; D gene: .; clone size: .; J gene: TRBJ2-7; CDR3 DNA: TGTGCCAGCAGTCTTGACAGGTTCGGGGAGCAGTACTTC; CDR3 protein: CASSLDRFGEQYF
V gene: TRBV7-9; D gene: .; clone size: .; J gene: TRBJ2-5; CDR3 DNA: TGTGCCAGCAGCTCTATATGGGGGCAAGAGACCCAGTACTTC; CDR3 protein: CASSSIWGQETQYF
V gene: TRBV6-4; D gene: .; clone size: .; J gene: TRBJ2-1; CDR3 DNA: TGTGCCAGCAGTGACTCGAGTCCGGACGGGCTATACAATGAGCAGTTCTTC; CDR3 protein: CASSDSSPDGLYNEQFF
V gene: TRBV6-1; D gene: .; clone size: .; J gene: TRBJ1-2; CDR3 DNA: TGTGCGCTGGATGGCTACACCTTC; CDR3 protein: CALDGYTF
V gene: TRBV19; D gene: .; clone size: .; J gene: TRBJ1-1; CDR3 DNA: TGTGCCAGTAGTATAGGACCTGCTATGAACACTGAAGCTTTCTTT; CDR3 protein: CASSIGPAMNTEAFF
V gene: TRBV29-1; D gene: TRBD1; clone size: .; J gene: TRBJ1-4; CDR3 DNA: TGCAGCGTTGAGGTGGGTGTTGCAGGGGGGGAAAAACTGTTTTTT; CDR3 protein: CSVEVGVAGGEKLFF
V gene: TRBV29-1; D gene: .; clone size: .; J gene: TRBJ1-3; CDR3 DNA: TGCAGCGTTATTTTAGCTGACAGCTACTCTGGAAACACCATATATTTT; CDR3 protein: CSVILADSYSGNTIYF
V gene: TRBV6-5; D gene: .; clone size: .; J gene: TRBJ1-1; CDR3 DNA: TGTGCCAGCAGTTACAGGGAAGGGACCACTGAAGCTTTCTTT; CDR3 protein: CASSYREGTTEAFF